The next 32 T cell receptor beta chains were all read from a single sample in a study of T cells in Graves' hyperthyroidism and ophthalmopathy. Amplification targeted TCR beta CDR3 regions from RNA transcripts. Using the HTBI primer set, a first-round RT-PCR was run on the TCR CDR3. TCRdb itself ran the multiplex PCR reads through MiXCR, one entry per CDR3 protein. The sample records 500,000 to 750,000 distinct CDR3 sequences, about a sixth being singletons. The sample taken for sequencing was blood. These receptor sequences come from a woman in her thirties with Graves' hyperthyroidism.

This clonotype was found many times. The chain combines TRBV6-1 with TRBJ1-2; no definite D call. CDR3 length: 15 residues. Germline V gene sequence: CDR1 MNHNS, CDR2 SASEGT. V was trimmed by 5 bases and J by 5 bases, leaving 18 bases between them. CDR3 amino acids: CASSPSMPLRYGYTF. CDR3 in DNA: TGTGCCAGCAGTCCATCCATGCCCCTTCGGTATGGCTACACCTTC.

This clonotype was seen a handful of times. The V call is TRBV20-1, the J call TRBJ2-7, with 8 bases matching TRBD2. Trimming removed 0 bases from V and 3 bases from J; junction bases left unmatched: 13. CDR3 size: 17 residues. CDR1 is DFQATT and CDR2 is SNEGSKA in the germline V gene (reference sequence). The CDR3 nucleotides are TGCAGTGCTAGAGATCTAGGCAGCGGGAGTCCCATCTACGAGCAGTACTTC. Translated, it gives CSARDLGSGSPIYEQYF.

The gene calls are TRBV15 and TRBJ2-1, with 14 bases lining up with TRBD2. The CDR3 contains 19 residues. V lost 2 bases and J lost 4; bases outside the gene matches: 10. CDR1 and CDR2 from the germline V gene are LNHNV and YYDKDF (reference sequence). The CDR3 spells CATSRRTSGRKTLYNEQFF. DNA of the CDR3: TGTGCCACCAGCAGACGGACTAGCGGGAGGAAGACCCTTTACAATGAGCAGTTCTTC.

This clonotype was seen only a few times. The CDR3 bases are TGTGCCACACGATATAGGCTCGCTAGGGGGTACGAGCAGTACTTC. Translation gives CATRYRLARGYEQYF. The chain combines TRBV27 with TRBJ2-7, with D tentatively TRBD1 (6 bases). The CDR3 is 15 residues long. The germline gives CDR1 MNHEY, CDR2 SMNVEV (reference sequence). Trimming removed 10 bases at V and 4 bases at J, with 23 bases between.

This clonotype was detected a few times. V is TRBV19 and J is TRBJ2-2, with D perhaps given as TRBD1 or TRBD2 (5 bases each). This CDR3 is 15 amino acids long. CDR1 LNHDA and CDR2 SQIVND come from the germline V gene (reference sequence). Trimming left V 7 bases short and J 0 bases short, with 12 bases between. CDR3 sequence (DNA): TGTGCCAGTAAGCCCGGGACGGCGAACACCGGGGAGCTGTTTTTT. This codes for CASKPGTANTGELFF. The full variable domain, in which reference TRBV19 and TRBJ2-2 provide the parts outside the CDR3, is DGGITQSPKYLFRKEGQNVTLSCEQNLNHDAMYWYRQDPGQGLRLIYYSQIVNDFQKGDIAEGYSVSREKKESFPLTVTSAQKNPTAFYLCASKPGTANTGELFFGEGSRLTVL.

The chain carries TRBV19 and TRBJ2-3; D is undetermined. CDR1 and CDR2 from the germline V gene are LNHDA and SQIVND (reference sequence). The V end was cut by 4 bases, the J end by 9 bases, with 20 bases between. The CDR3 is 15 amino acids. The CDR3 spells CASSKMALEMETQYF. The CDR3 DNA follows: TGTGCCAGTAGTAAAATGGCCTTAGAGATGGAGACGCAGTATTTT. Variable domain in full (rest from reference TRBV19 and TRBJ2-3): DGGITQSPKYLFRKEGQNVTLSCEQNLNHDAMYWYRQDPGQGLRLIYYSQIVNDFQKGDIAEGYSVSREKKESFPLTVTSAQKNPTAFYLCASSKMALEMETQYFGPGTRLTVL.

The chain employs TRBV6-2 or TRBV6-3 and TRBJ2-5; 8 bases are shared with TRBD1. The CDR3 is 17 residues long. The V gene's germline CDR1 is MNHEY and CDR2 SVGEGT. V trimming: 6 bases; J trimming: 6 bases; junction bases outside the gene matches: 18. CDR3 sequence reads: CASRIDLRTGFGQTQYF. The CDR3 DNA sequence: TGTGCCAGCAGGATCGACTTAAGGACAGGGTTTGGGCAGACCCAGTACTTC.

This clonotype was seen a handful of times. The rearrangement joins TRBV10-2 to TRBJ2-1; D remains ambiguous. The CDR3 spans 15 residues. The germline V and J ends were trimmed by 2 bases and 0 bases, with 8 bases remaining between them. CDR1 and CDR2 from the germline V gene are WSHSY and SAAADI. The CDR3 here is CASSERQVSYNEQFF. The CDR3 nucleotides are TGCGCCAGCAGTGAGAGGCAGGTCTCCTACAATGAGCAGTTCTTC.

This clonotype was observed a handful of times. The chain is built from TRBV24-1 and TRBJ2-1, with unresolved D. V dropped 2 bases and J dropped 0 bases, with 10 bases sitting between them. This CDR3 is built from 16 residues. Germline lookup yields CDR1 KGHDR and CDR2 SFDVKD. CDR3 amino acids: CATSDWSTGSYNEQFF. For the CDR3, the DNA is TGTGCCACCAGTGATTGGTCCACCGGCTCCTACAATGAGCAGTTCTTC.

This chain connects TRBV3-1 to TRBJ2-2; TRBD1 is a possible D gene (5 bases). Trimming stripped 3 bases from V and 5 bases from J, with 10 bases between. Germline values: CDR1 LGHDT, CDR2 YNNKEL (reference sequence). The CDR3 is 14 amino acids. The CDR3 loop reads CASSHRAATGELFF. The CDR3 DNA follows: TGTGCCAGCAGCCACAGGGCCGCGACCGGGGAGCTGTTTTTT.

This chain joins TRBV7-2 and TRBJ1-2; D possibly corresponds to TRBD1 (6 bases). The CDR3 sequence is 13 residues long. CDR1 is SGHTA and CDR2 is FQGNSA in the germline V gene. V was trimmed by 4 bases and J by 8 bases, leaving 14 bases between them. CDR3 protein: CASSSRGGAGYTF. CDR3 DNA sequence: TGTGCCAGCAGCTCGCGGGGGGGGGCGGGCTACACCTTC.

A note on this clonotype: A read error may produce the germline difference seen at one junction end. The chain is built from TRBV6-2 or TRBV6-3 and TRBJ2-3; 11 bases match TRBD2. The CDR3 is 15 amino acids. Germline-derived CDR1 and CDR2 are MNHEY and SVGEGT. The CDR3 bases are TGTGCCATCACTAGCGGGAGCACTAGCACAGATACGAAGTATTTT. Its protein product is CAITSGSTSTDTKYF.

The chain has TRBV10-2 and TRBJ1-1, with D possibly being TRBD1 (6 bases). This CDR3 contains 13 residues. V lost 6 bases and J lost 7, with 15 bases in between. Per germline, CDR1 WSHSY and CDR2 SAAADI. The CDR3 region has the DNA TGCGCCAGCAGGCACGGACAGAGTTTTGAAGCTTTCTTT. Encoded protein: CASRHGQSFEAFF.

This clonotype was counted many times. The V and J genes are TRBV30 and TRBJ2-1, with D uncertain. Germline assignment: CDR1 GTSNPN and CDR2 SVGIG (reference sequence). The CDR3 extends over 13 amino acids. V was cut by 6 bases and J by 2 bases, with 11 bases left in between. CDR3 in amino acids: CACLVGAYNEQFF. CDR3 DNA: TGTGCCTGCCTTGTCGGCGCCTACAATGAGCAGTTCTTC.

This clonotype was observed many times. The rearrangement links TRBV7-2 to TRBJ2-7; a weak D match, TRBD1 (5 bases). V gave up 0 bases and J gave up 4 bases, with 13 bases separating them. In germline, CDR1 is SGHTA, CDR2 FQGNSA. The CDR3 is made up of 15 amino acids. The CDR3 DNA sequence: TGTGCCAGCAGCTTAGCGCCGGGCCAGGGTTACGAGCAGTACTTC. This encodes CASSLAPGQGYEQYF.

This clonotype was seen many times. The gene calls are TRBV6-1 and TRBJ2-7; no clear D. Germline V CDR1 and CDR2: MNHNS, SASEGT. Trimming removed 6 bases at V and 2 bases at J, with 8 bases between. This CDR3 comprises 12 residues. The CDR3 DNA reads TGTGCCAGCAGGCAAACAACCTACGAGCAGTACTTC. Its translation: CASRQTTYEQYF.

Ten or more counts support this clonotype. The chain is built from TRBV2 and TRBJ2-5; D is perhaps TRBD1 or TRBD2 (5 bases each). Germline lookup yields CDR1 SNHLY and CDR2 FYNNEI. There are 12 residues in the CDR3. Trimming stripped 1 base from V and 5 bases from J, with 5 bases between. CDR3 in DNA: TGTGCCAGCAGTGAAGGGGGGGAGACCCAGTACTTC. Translated: CASSEGGETQYF.

This chain connects TRBV14 to TRBJ2-3; 8 nucleotides line up with TRBD2. There are 18 residues in the CDR3. Germline V gives CDR1 SGHDN, CDR2 FVKESK. V was pared by 0 bases and J by 1 base, with 9 bases of the junction left unmatched. The CDR3 here is CASSQDLVGGLGTDTQYF. For the CDR3, the DNA is TGTGCCAGCAGCCAAGATCTGGTTGGGGGACTAGGCACAGATACGCAGTATTTT.

This clonotype was found a few times. The rearrangement joins TRBV12-3 or TRBV12-4 to TRBJ1-5; D is undetermined. V gave up 1 base and J gave up 6 bases, with 10 bases separating them. The CDR3 contains 14 residues. This chain's CDR3 is CASSLGSPAQPQHF. CDR3 in DNA: TGTGCCAGCAGTTTAGGGTCTCCAGCTCAGCCCCAGCATTTT.

The chain has TRBV7-9 and TRBJ1-1, with D unresolved. The germline V and J ends were trimmed by 1 base and 5 bases, with 8 bases remaining between them. This CDR3 comprises 13 residues. The germline CDR1 and CDR2 sequences are SEHNR and FQNEAQ (reference sequence). CDR3 nucleotide sequence: TGTGCCAGCAGCTTAGACATGGGGACTGAAGCTTTCTTT. Protein product: CASSLDMGTEAFF.

V and J are TRBV30 and TRBJ2-7; TRBD1 matches 9 bases. The CDR3 is 13 residues long. CDR1 and CDR2 (germline): GTSNPN, SVGIG (reference sequence). Losses at the gene ends were 3 bases for V and 2 bases for J; bases not matched to a gene: 2. The CDR3 DNA sequence: TGTGCCTGGAGGGGACAGGGTACCTACGAGCAGTACTTC. Its protein product is CAWRGQGTYEQYF. Together with reference TRBV30 and TRBJ2-7, the CDR3 gives the full variable domain: SQTIHQWPATLVQPVGSPLSLECTVEGTSNPNLYWYRQAAGRGLQLLFYSVGIGQISSEVPQNLSASRPQDRQFILSSKKLLLSDSGFYLCAWRGQGTYEQYFGPGTRLTVT.

The table lists this clonotype with many counts. The chain is built from TRBV3-1 and TRBJ1-5; D not certain. Trimming took 0 bases from V and 4 from J, leaving 7 bases between them. CDR1 LGHDT and CDR2 YNNKEL come from the germline V gene (reference sequence). This CDR3 contains 14 residues. The CDR3 nucleotides read TGTGCCAGCAGCCAAGACGCGTTTAATCAGCCCCAGCATTTT. Protein product: CASSQDAFNQPQHF.

In its sample, this clonotype was seen many times. The CDR3 DNA reads TGCAGCGTTGAAGATCCGCGGGGGCCACCTAGCACAGATACGCAGTATTTT. Its translation is CSVEDPRGPPSTDTQYF. The chain combines TRBV29-1 with TRBJ2-3; a possible D gene is TRBD2 (7 bases). With 0 bases removed from V and 0 bases from J, the gap between germline ends came to 16 bases. The CDR3 is 17 residues long. Germline CDR1 SQVTM, CDR2 ANQGSEA.

Points on this clonotype: This may come from a read error, since a much larger clone is one base off. This sequence joins TRBV7-2 and TRBJ1-1; D remains ambiguous. This CDR3 has 14 residues. The germline CDR1 and CDR2 sequences are SGHTA and FQGNSA. The CDR3 loop is CASSSAATNTGAFF. CDR3 bases: TGTGCCAGCAGCTCGGCAGCCACTAACACTGGAGCTTTCTTT. Full variable domain (outside the CDR3, taken from reference TRBV7-2 and TRBJ1-1): GAGVSQSPSNKVTEKGKDVELRCDPISGHTALYWYRQSLGQGLEFLIYFQGNSAPDKSGLPSDRFSAERTGGSVSTLTIQRTQQEDSAVYLCASSSAATNTGAFFGQGTRLTVV.

The table lists this clonotype with many counts. The chain links TRBV3-1 to TRBJ1-5; no firm D call. The V and J ends lost 0 bases and 6 bases respectively, with 12 bases between them. The CDR3 sequence is 15 residues long. The V gene's germline CDR1 is LGHDT and CDR2 YNNKEL (reference sequence). The chain's CDR3 is CASSQDVTAGQPQHF. CDR3 nucleotides: TGTGCCAGCAGCCAAGATGTAACAGCCGGTCAGCCCCAGCATTTT. The full variable domain, rest sourced from reference TRBV3-1 and TRBJ1-5, is DTAVSQTPKYLVTQMGNDKSIKCEQNLGHDTMYWYKQDSKKFLKIMFSYNNKELIINETVPNRFSPKSPDKAHLNLHINSLELGDSAVYFCASSQDVTAGQPQHFGDGTRLSIL.

This clonotype occurred a few times. The J gene is TRBJ2-5, the V gene TRBV6-1; 8 bases are shared with TRBD1. Trimming cost V 3 bases and J 11 bases; bases outside gene matches: 8. The germline CDR1 and CDR2 sequences are MNHNS and SASEGT. This CDR3 has 13 amino acids. The CDR3 protein is CASSDLDRGGQYF. CDR3 sequence (DNA): TGTGCCAGCAGTGACCTAGACAGGGGTGGACAGTACTTC.

Ten or more counts support this clonotype. The chain uses TRBV6-5 and TRBJ1-1; TRBD1 matches at 9 bases. This CDR3 spans 16 amino acids. Per germline, CDR1 MNHEY and CDR2 SVGAGI. The J segment lost 1 base and the V segment lost 4 bases, leaving 7 bases of the junction unmatched. CDR3 region: CASSLGTGMENTEAFF. DNA of the CDR3: TGTGCCAGCAGTTTAGGGACAGGGATGGAGAACACTGAAGCTTTCTTT.

This sequence joins TRBV14 and TRBJ2-7; D might be TRBD1 (7 bases). This CDR3 region has 15 residues. Germline V gives CDR1 SGHDN, CDR2 FVKESK. The V gene lost 1 base and the J gene lost 2 bases, with 12 bases spanning the gap. This CDR3 is CASSQGQGGPYEQYF. As DNA, the CDR3 is TGTGCCAGCAGCCAAGGGCAGGGGGGTCCCTACGAGCAGTACTTC.

This chain links TRBV6-5 with TRBJ2-7, with D possibly matching TRBD2 (5 bases). Trimming removed 0 bases at V and 4 bases at J, with 16 bases between. The CDR3 spans 16 residues. The germline V gene encodes CDR1 MNHEY and CDR2 SVGAGI. The CDR3 nucleotides read TGTGCCAGCAGTTACTCCCCACGGTCCGGGGTGTACGAGCAGTACTTC. Protein sequence: CASSYSPRSGVYEQYF.

This clonotype has ten or more counts. The V and J genes are TRBV20-1 and TRBJ2-1; TRBD1 matches at 7 bases. The CDR3 spans 16 residues. Per germline, CDR1 DFQATT and CDR2 SNEGSKA (reference sequence). With V trimmed by 0 bases and J by 3 bases, 8 bases remained unmatched. CDR3 coding DNA: TGCAGTGCTAGAGATTACGACAGGGACCTCTACAATGAGCAGTTCTTC. Protein: CSARDYDRDLYNEQFF.

This clonotype was recorded once. A much larger clone is a single base away; this may be a read error. J is TRBJ2-7 and V is TRBV20-1, with unresolved D. This CDR3 spans 15 amino acids. V lost 0 bases and J 5 bases, leaving 17 bases between the germline ends. Germline V gene sequence: CDR1 DFQATT, CDR2 SNEGSKA (reference sequence). The CDR3 sequence: CSAREKAPGLHEQYF. The CDR3 nucleotides read TGCAGTGCTAGAGAAAAGGCACCGGGTCTCCACGAGCAGTACTTC.

This clonotype was found many times. This chain uses TRBV10-3 with TRBJ2-3; 9 nucleotides agree with TRBD2. Germline V gene lookup returns CDR1 ENHRY and CDR2 SYGVKD. The CDR3 contains 17 residues. Germline trimming cut 3 bases from V and 1 base from J; bases unmatched to any gene: 8. The CDR3 here is CAISDPRLAEGTDTQYF. CDR3 nucleotide sequence: TGTGCCATCAGTGATCCAAGACTAGCGGAAGGCACAGATACGCAGTATTTT.